This is a list of T cell receptor beta chains from one sample in a study of memory CD4+ T cells and cytomegalovirus serostatus. TCRdb's copy holds only in-frame clones and misses some; the assay was immunoSEQ multiplex PCR. The repertoire holds roughly 84,000 clones, with less than 90% as singletons. Sequenced: memory CD4+ T cells from blood. These TCRs come from an adult in good health and CMV-seronegative. Each CDR3 is given with its conserved first and last residue. D genes are given only for firm matches. A row's size may be missing; if present it is once, few, many or a size class.

d_gene: .
abundance: .
v_gene: TRBV29-1
j_gene: TRBJ2-4
CDR3nt: TGCAGCGTTCGCGAAAACATTCAGTACTTC
CDR3aa: CSVRENIQYF

d_gene: .
abundance: .
v_gene: TRBV7-2
j_gene: TRBJ2-2
CDR3nt: TGTGCCAGCAGCCCCCGACGGTCCGGGGAGCTGTTTTTT
CDR3aa: CASSPRRSGELFF

d_gene: TRBD1
abundance: .
v_gene: TRBV10-1
j_gene: TRBJ2-7
CDR3nt: TGCGCCAGCAGTGGGGCCGGGACAGGCGTAATGGAGCAGTACTTC
CDR3aa: CASSGAGTGVMEQYF

d_gene: .
abundance: .
v_gene: TRBV30
j_gene: TRBJ2-3
CDR3nt: TGTGCCTGGAGACCTCTAAATGGGGATACGCAGTATTTT
CDR3aa: CAWRPLNGDTQYF

d_gene: TRBD2
abundance: .
v_gene: TRBV5-1
j_gene: TRBJ2-2
CDR3nt: TGCGCCAGCAGCCTTAGACTAGCGGGGGACGGGGAGCTGTTTTTT
CDR3aa: CASSLRLAGDGELFF

d_gene: .
abundance: once
v_gene: TRBV7-8
j_gene: TRBJ2-7
CDR3nt: TGTGCCAGCAGCTTAGTGGCCAGCTACCTACACGAGCAGTACTTC
CDR3aa: CASSLVASYLHEQYF

d_gene: .
abundance: few
v_gene: TRBV18
j_gene: TRBJ1-1
CDR3nt: TGTGCCAGCTCACCGACACAGGTCATGAACACTGAAGCTTTCTTT
CDR3aa: CASSPTQVMNTEAFF

d_gene: TRBD1
abundance: few
v_gene: TRBV2
j_gene: TRBJ1-1
CDR3nt: TGTGCCAGCAGTTCGGGACAGAGAGAAGCTTTCTTT
CDR3aa: CASSSGQREAFF

d_gene: .
abundance: .
v_gene: TRBV5-4
j_gene: TRBJ1-5
CDR3nt: TGTGCCAGCAGCTTGGGAGGGGGGAATAGCAATCAGCCCCAGCATTTT
CDR3aa: CASSLGGGNSNQPQHF

d_gene: .
abundance: .
v_gene: TRBV7-9
j_gene: TRBJ2-7
CDR3nt: TGTGCCAGCAGTCCCCAGGGAGAGCAGTACTTC
CDR3aa: CASSPQGEQYF

d_gene: .
abundance: .
v_gene: TRBV6-1
j_gene: TRBJ2-7
CDR3nt: TGTGCCAGCCGGGCCCATGTCTCCTACGAGCAGTACTTC
CDR3aa: CASRAHVSYEQYF

d_gene: .
abundance: .
v_gene: TRBV6-5
j_gene: TRBJ1-1
CDR3nt: TGTGCCAGCAGTTACTCGGTGTGGGTCGAACGTGAAGCTTTCTTT
CDR3aa: CASSYSVWVEREAFF

d_gene: .
abundance: .
v_gene: TRBV7-2
j_gene: TRBJ2-7
CDR3nt: TGTGCCAGCAGCTTAGCTTGGGGGCCGTCCTACGAGCAGTACTTC
CDR3aa: CASSLAWGPSYEQYF

d_gene: TRBD1
abundance: .
v_gene: TRBV6-5
j_gene: TRBJ1-6
CDR3nt: TGTGCCAGCAGTTCGTCACAGGGGCTCAATTCACCCCTCCACTTT
CDR3aa: CASSSSQGLNSPLHF

d_gene: .
abundance: once
v_gene: TRBV11-2
j_gene: TRBJ2-1
CDR3nt: TGTGCCAGCAGCTTCCAGGGAGTAACTGAGCAGTTCTTC
CDR3aa: CASSFQGVTEQFF

d_gene: .
abundance: .
v_gene: TRBV10-1
j_gene: TRBJ1-1
CDR3nt: TGCGCCAGCAGTGTGGGACCCATGGGCGCTGAAGCTTTCTTT
CDR3aa: CASSVGPMGAEAFF

d_gene: .
abundance: few
v_gene: TRBV7-6
j_gene: TRBJ1-3
CDR3nt: TGTGCCAGCAGCTTAGCAGGGGCTGGAAACACCATATATTTT
CDR3aa: CASSLAGAGNTIYF

d_gene: .
abundance: .
v_gene: TRBV5-1
j_gene: TRBJ1-1
CDR3nt: TGCGCCAGCAGCTTGGTGGCGAACACTGAAGCTTTCTTT
CDR3aa: CASSLVANTEAFF

d_gene: TRBD1
abundance: .
v_gene: TRBV7-2
j_gene: TRBJ1-2
CDR3nt: TGTGCCAGCAGCTTAGCTTGGACAGGGCCCTATGGCTACACCTTC
CDR3aa: CASSLAWTGPYGYTF

d_gene: TRBD1
abundance: .
v_gene: TRBV5-1
j_gene: TRBJ2-1
CDR3nt: TGCGCCAGCAGCTTGGAGCAGGGGGTGAATGAGCAGTTCTTC
CDR3aa: CASSLEQGVNEQFF

d_gene: TRBD1
abundance: .
v_gene: TRBV6-6
j_gene: TRBJ1-1
CDR3nt: TGTGCCAGCAGGCCTTCGACAGGGACTGAAGCTTTCTTT
CDR3aa: CASRPSTGTEAFF

d_gene: .
abundance: few
v_gene: TRBV19
j_gene: TRBJ1-1
CDR3nt: TGTGCCAGTAGTACCCACAGGAATAACTTTATCGGCACTGAAGCTTTCTTT
CDR3aa: CASSTHRNNFIGTEAFF

d_gene: TRBD2
abundance: .
v_gene: TRBV11-2
j_gene: TRBJ2-4
CDR3nt: TGTGCCAGCAGCTTAGGTATTAGCGGGGGGGCCGACATTCAGTACTTC
CDR3aa: CASSLGISGGADIQYF

d_gene: .
abundance: .
v_gene: TRBV7-2
j_gene: TRBJ1-2
CDR3nt: TGTGCCAGCAGCCCACAGGGAAGGCATGCCTATGGCTACACCTTC
CDR3aa: CASSPQGRHAYGYTF

d_gene: TRBD1
abundance: .
v_gene: TRBV5-6
j_gene: TRBJ1-1
CDR3nt: TGTGCCAGCAGCTTCCCCGCAGGGGGGATTTCAACTGAAGCTTTCTTT
CDR3aa: CASSFPAGGISTEAFF

d_gene: .
abundance: many
v_gene: TRBV9
j_gene: TRBJ2-3
CDR3nt: TGTGCCAGCAGCGTAGCCCCTAGAGACACAGATACGCAGTATTTT
CDR3aa: CASSVAPRDTDTQYF

d_gene: .
abundance: .
v_gene: TRBV6-6
j_gene: TRBJ2-7
CDR3nt: TGTGCCAGCAGTAGGGACGCCATGGAGCAGTACTTC
CDR3aa: CASSRDAMEQYF

d_gene: .
abundance: .
v_gene: TRBV11-2
j_gene: TRBJ2-7
CDR3nt: TGTGCCAGCAGTCTGACCACCGCGGTACAGTACTTC
CDR3aa: CASSLTTAVQYF

d_gene: TRBD1
abundance: few
v_gene: TRBV5-1
j_gene: TRBJ1-2
CDR3nt: TGCGCCAGCAGCTTTCGACAGGGGGCGCTGGATGGCTACACCTTC
CDR3aa: CASSFRQGALDGYTF

d_gene: .
abundance: once
v_gene: TRBV5-6
j_gene: TRBJ1-1
CDR3nt: TGTGCCAGCAGCTTGGGAGGGGCGAACACTGAAGCTTTCTTT
CDR3aa: CASSLGGANTEAFF

d_gene: .
abundance: .
v_gene: TRBV2
j_gene: TRBJ1-2
CDR3nt: TGTGCCAGCAGTGTTGGTACGGGGTTAGTCTATGGCTACACCTTC
CDR3aa: CASSVGTGLVYGYTF

d_gene: .
abundance: .
v_gene: TRBV4-1
j_gene: TRBJ2-7
CDR3nt: TGCGCCAGCAGCCAAGATCGTAGGGAGCAGTACTTC
CDR3aa: CASSQDRREQYF

d_gene: .
abundance: .
v_gene: TRBV6-1
j_gene: TRBJ1-1
CDR3nt: TGTGCCAGCAGTGAAGTCCTGCGTCCTTTCTTT
CDR3aa: CASSEVLRPFF

d_gene: .
abundance: .
v_gene: TRBV5-4
j_gene: TRBJ1-3
CDR3nt: TGTGCCAGCAGCGTAGACAGCACTTCTGGAAACACCATATATTTT
CDR3aa: CASSVDSTSGNTIYF

d_gene: .
abundance: once
v_gene: TRBV15
j_gene: TRBJ1-1
CDR3nt: TGTGCCACCAGCAGAGATAGAGGGCCTGAAGCTTTCTTT
CDR3aa: CATSRDRGPEAFF

d_gene: .
abundance: once
v_gene: TRBV7-9
j_gene: TRBJ1-1
CDR3nt: TGTGCCAGCAGCTTAGTTTTGAACACTGAAGCTTTCTTT
CDR3aa: CASSLVLNTEAFF

d_gene: TRBD1
abundance: .
v_gene: TRBV7-6
j_gene: TRBJ2-3
CDR3nt: TGTGCCAGCAGCTTAGGAGGCTACGGGACAGGGGCGGGGGATACGCAGTATTTT
CDR3aa: CASSLGGYGTGAGDTQYF

d_gene: .
abundance: .
v_gene: TRBV2
j_gene: TRBJ1-1
CDR3nt: TGTGCCAGCAGGTTGACGGGGAACACTGAAGCTTTCTTT
CDR3aa: CASRLTGNTEAFF

d_gene: .
abundance: .
v_gene: TRBV7-6
j_gene: TRBJ1-5
CDR3nt: TGTGCCAGCAGCTTAACAGGGAATCAGCCCCAGCATTTT
CDR3aa: CASSLTGNQPQHF

d_gene: .
abundance: .
v_gene: TRBV18
j_gene: TRBJ2-6
CDR3nt: TGTGCCAGCTCACCACTCGGGACGGGGGCCGGTGGGGCCAACGTCCTGACTTTC
CDR3aa: CASSPLGTGAGGANVLTF

d_gene: TRBD1
abundance: .
v_gene: TRBV7-2
j_gene: TRBJ2-7
CDR3nt: TGTGCCAGCAGCTTAGTGGACAGGGAGTACGAGCAGTACTTC
CDR3aa: CASSLVDREYEQYF

d_gene: .
abundance: .
v_gene: TRBV7-8
j_gene: TRBJ1-5
CDR3nt: TGTGCCAGCAGCGGCTCGGGAGGATACAATCAGCCCCAGCATTTT
CDR3aa: CASSGSGGYNQPQHF

d_gene: TRBD1
abundance: .
v_gene: TRBV18
j_gene: TRBJ1-6
CDR3nt: TGTGCCAGCTCGCAAACAGGGGGCCTGGGGAATTCACCCCTCCACTTT
CDR3aa: CASSQTGGLGNSPLHF

d_gene: .
abundance: .
v_gene: TRBV7-3
j_gene: TRBJ1-6
CDR3nt: TGTGCCAGCAGCTTAACGGGCGTAAATTCACCCCTCCACTTT
CDR3aa: CASSLTGVNSPLHF

d_gene: .
abundance: once
v_gene: TRBV6-1
j_gene: TRBJ1-6
CDR3nt: TGTGCCAGCAGTGCGGCAAGGGATTCACCCCTCCACTTT
CDR3aa: CASSAARDSPLHF

d_gene: .
abundance: .
v_gene: TRBV2
j_gene: TRBJ1-2
CDR3nt: TGTGCCAGCAGTGAAGCGGGCGACTATGGCTACACCTTC
CDR3aa: CASSEAGDYGYTF

d_gene: TRBD1
abundance: .
v_gene: TRBV18
j_gene: TRBJ2-5
CDR3nt: TGTGCCAGCTCACCGGGACAGCAAGAGACCCAGTACTTC
CDR3aa: CASSPGQQETQYF

d_gene: .
abundance: .
v_gene: TRBV30
j_gene: TRBJ1-5
CDR3nt: TGTGCCTGGAGTGTAACCGGAAATCAGCCCCAGCATTTT
CDR3aa: CAWSVTGNQPQHF

d_gene: TRBD1
abundance: .
v_gene: TRBV6-4
j_gene: TRBJ2-5
CDR3nt: TGTGCCAGCAGATCGACAGGGATGGAGACCCAGTACTTC
CDR3aa: CASRSTGMETQYF

d_gene: .
abundance: .
v_gene: TRBV9
j_gene: TRBJ2-1
CDR3nt: TGTGCCAGCAGCGTAGCTCCCGGGTTTTACGAGCAGTTCTTC
CDR3aa: CASSVAPGFYEQFF

d_gene: TRBD1
abundance: .
v_gene: TRBV7-9
j_gene: TRBJ1-6
CDR3nt: TGTGCCAGCAGCTTGTACAGGGGGCAAAATTCACCCCTCCACTTT
CDR3aa: CASSLYRGQNSPLHF

d_gene: .
abundance: .
v_gene: TRBV29-1
j_gene: TRBJ1-2
CDR3nt: TGCAGCGTTGAGCGGCATTTCTATGGCTACACCTTC
CDR3aa: CSVERHFYGYTF

d_gene: .
abundance: .
v_gene: TRBV11-3
j_gene: TRBJ2-5
CDR3nt: TGTGCCAGCAGCCTAGGGGGAAACCAAGAGACCCAGTACTTC
CDR3aa: CASSLGGNQETQYF

d_gene: TRBD1
abundance: .
v_gene: TRBV5-8
j_gene: TRBJ2-3
CDR3nt: TGTGCCAGCAGCGCTACAGGGGGCAGGGCAGATACGCAGTATTTT
CDR3aa: CASSATGGRADTQYF

d_gene: TRBD1
abundance: few
v_gene: TRBV5-1
j_gene: TRBJ2-2
CDR3nt: TGCGCCAGCACCGAAAAAGTGGGACAGACCACCGGGGAGCTGTTTTTT
CDR3aa: CASTEKVGQTTGELFF

d_gene: .
abundance: .
v_gene: TRBV6-5
j_gene: TRBJ2-1
CDR3nt: TGTGCCAGCAGAGGGAACTACCTTGTCCTAAATGAGCAGTTCTTC
CDR3aa: CASRGNYLVLNEQFF

d_gene: .
abundance: .
v_gene: TRBV7-3
j_gene: TRBJ1-6
CDR3nt: TGTGCCAGCAGCTTGGGCATTTATAATTCACCCCTCCACTTT
CDR3aa: CASSLGIYNSPLHF

d_gene: .
abundance: .
v_gene: TRBV4-1
j_gene: TRBJ1-6
CDR3nt: TGCGCCAGCAGCCAAGATATTGGGGCCGCTAATTCACCCCTCCACTTT
CDR3aa: CASSQDIGAANSPLHF